Below are 8 T cell receptor beta chains sequenced from a single sample in a study of cytomegalovirus exposure and HLA in healthy donors (dated by TCRdb to about 2017). The library was made by the immunoSEQ multiplex PCR assay. The multiplex PCR relied on a mix of 60 forward primers for TCR Vbeta segments and 13 reverse primers for TCR Jbeta segments. TCRdb's version of the immuneACCESS table is confined to in-frame rearrangements and falls short of the full clone set. An unresolved V gene accounts for under half of the shortfall where checked; the remainder is of unknown origin. Present in this sample are 150,000 to 170,000 clones, roughly 75% of which were seen just once. The leading ten clones occupy over 1.2% of the sample. Sequencing was performed on PBMCs. These receptors originate from a man between 18 and 35 years old in good health and CMV-seronegative.

The chain employs TRBV9 and TRBJ2-7; TRBD2 aligns across 12 bases. Germline V lookup: CDR1 SGDLS, CDR2 YYNGEE. Germline trimming cut 3 bases from V and 2 bases from J; bases unmatched to any gene: 9. The CDR3 has 17 residues. Here the CDR3 reads CASSAEGGLAGTYEQYF. DNA for the CDR3: TGTGCCAGCAGCGCGGAGGGGGGACTAGCGGGTACCTACGAGCAGTACTTC.

This clone came up once. This chain uses TRBV7-9 with TRBJ2-1; possibly TRBD2 for D (5 bases). The germline V gene encodes CDR1 SEHNR and CDR2 FQNEAQ (reference sequence). CDR3 length: 12 amino acids. Between the trimmed V and J ends, which lost 5 bases and 6 bases, there was a span of 8 bases. CDR3 sequence (DNA): TGTGCCAGCAGCCCAACTAGCAATGAGCAGTTCTTC. This encodes CASSPTSNEQFF.

This chain uses TRBV11-2 with TRBJ2-7; 8 bases are a match to TRBD1. The CDR3 consists of 15 residues. CDR1 is SGHAT, CDR2 FQNNGV, per germline. Trimming cost V 3 bases and J 2 bases; bases outside gene matches: 6. CDR3 DNA: TGTGCCAGCAGCTTGCTGCGACAGGGGCCCTACGAGCAGTACTTC. It yields the protein CASSLLRQGPYEQYF. Full variable domain (missing parts from reference TRBV11-2 and TRBJ2-7): EAGVAQSPRYKIIEKRQSVAFWCNPISGHATLYWYQQILGQGPKLLIQFQNNGVVDDSQLPKDRFSAERLKGVDSTLKIQPAKLEDSAVYLCASSLLRQGPYEQYFGPGTRLTVT.

The rearrangement uses TRBV7-9 and TRBJ1-3; 8 nucleotides line up with TRBD1. This CDR3 is built from 14 residues. J lost 4 bases, V lost 5 bases, and 4 bases had no gene match. From germline, CDR1 is SEHNR and CDR2 FQNEAQ (reference sequence). CDR3 sequence reads: CASSPRQGGNTIYF. In DNA, the CDR3 is TGTGCCAGCAGCCCTCGACAGGGGGGAAACACCATATATTTT.

The chain uses TRBV4-2 and TRBJ2-3; 8 bases line up with TRBD2. There are 21 residues in the CDR3. CDR1 is LGHNA, CDR2 YNFKEQ, per germline. The ends lost 4 bases at V and 3 bases at J; junction bases unmatched: 24. DNA for the CDR3: TGTGCCAGCAGCCTCGCGGGCTGGAGCCTAGCGGGCCTGTGGGGGACAGATACGCAGTATTTT. Translating gives CASSLAGWSLAGLWGTDTQYF.

This sequence joins TRBV5-6 and TRBJ2-7; 10 bases agree with TRBD1. Trimming cost V 4 bases and J 6 bases; bases outside gene matches: 10. This CDR3 is built from 15 residues. Germline CDR1 and CDR2: SGHDT and YYEEEE. The chain's CDR3 is CASSAPGQGKGEQYF. The CDR3 DNA is TGTGCCAGCAGCGCTCCGGGACAGGGGAAAGGCGAGCAGTACTTC.

V usage is TRBV19 and J usage is TRBJ1-2; D is perhaps TRBD1 (5 bases). Germline assignment: CDR1 LNHDA and CDR2 SQIVND (reference sequence). The CDR3 has 15 residues. V was cut by 4 bases and J by 4 bases, with 16 bases left in between. CDR3 loop: CASSKSTQEFYGYTF. DNA of the CDR3: TGTGCCAGTAGTAAATCGACACAGGAATTCTATGGCTACACCTTC.

The rearrangement links TRBV7-7 to TRBJ2-1, with D possibly TRBD2 on 5 matching bases. The CDR3 is 15 residues long. Trimming shortened V by 1 base and J by 10 bases, and 17 bases separated the two germline ends. Per the germline V gene, CDR1 is SSHAT and CDR2 is FNYEAQ (reference sequence). The CDR3 reads CASSLVGTVGGEQFF. CDR3 DNA sequence: TGTGCCAGCAGCTTAGTTGGTACGGTGGGCGGGGAGCAGTTCTTC.